These T cell receptor beta chains were read from a single sample in a study of CXCR3-negative and CXCR3-positive naive CD8 T cells. TCRdb reworked the 5' RACE reads into one entry per CDR3 protein, no DNA. The ten top clones account for 1.6%, within a sample of tens of thousands of distinct CDR3 sequences. Sequencing was done on a sample of naive CXCR3- CD8+ T cells from blood. The receptors here all came from a human donor in good health. Some clones in this sample may be carry-over from other donors' samples. The CDR3 runs from the conserved cysteine through the conserved F or W. Fields, in order: J gene, V gene, CDR3 protein.

TRBJ2-7	TRBV29-1	CSADRRRYEQYF
TRBJ1-1	TRBV13	CASSPTRGWGANTEAFF
TRBJ2-7	TRBV20-1	CSARVSTVNEQYF
TRBJ1-2	TRBV2	CASTLVPPGQANYGYTF
TRBJ2-3	TRBV3-1	CASSGWDRGGFGGTDTQYF
TRBJ2-7	TRBV7-8	CASSLVGGFGNEQYF
TRBJ2-7	TRBV5-1	CASSLEASGGAGRYEQYF
TRBJ2-7	TRBV29-1	CSVGGRQGPSALYEQYF
TRBJ1-2	TRBV10-3	CAISESSGYGYTF
TRBJ1-1	TRBV29-1	CSVDARGGNTEAFF
TRBJ2-5	TRBV5-4	CASSLAGLAGGSFFGTQYF
TRBJ1-1	TRBV3-1	CASSPGVYKDVSTEAFF
TRBJ2-7	TRBV5-1	CASSLDGTDFYEQYF
TRBJ1-6	TRBV9	CASRGRDIHNSPLHF
TRBJ2-3	TRBV11-3	CASSPTSGGASDTQYF
TRBJ2-2	TRBV9	CASSVDPGANTGELFF
TRBJ2-7	TRBV29-1	CSVSAGTFYEQYF
TRBJ1-2	TRBV7-9	CASSRDRGYGYTF
TRBJ2-7	TRBV28	CASSFGEHYEQYF
TRBJ2-1	TRBV14	CASSPRGRLFHEQFF
TRBJ2-3	TRBV12-3/TRBV12-4	CASRYDPADTQYF
TRBJ1-1	TRBV5-1	CASSETDRAEAFF
TRBJ2-7	TRBV29-1	CSVWPGQSYEQYF
TRBJ2-7	TRBV9	CASSVAGLAEREQYF
TRBJ2-5	TRBV7-9	CASSFVFRLAGAETQYF
TRBJ1-5	TRBV19	CASLNSDRGIQPQHF
TRBJ2-2	TRBV5-1	CASSFMSPGRRTNTGELFF
TRBJ2-7	TRBV5-1	CASSLEASGSAYEQYF
TRBJ2-7	TRBV20-1	CSASTPPSSYEQYF
TRBJ1-2	TRBV4-3	CASSQAAGGGYGYTF
TRBJ2-7	TRBV11-2	CASSLAAGLGAYEQYF
TRBJ1-2	TRBV2	CASSEMLGGNGYTF
TRBJ2-1	TRBV29-1	CSVDMGTPYNEQFF
TRBJ2-3	TRBV7-9	CAQSTGRVSTDTQYF
TRBJ2-2	TRBV5-1	CASSLDPDTGELFF
TRBJ2-3	TRBV12-3/TRBV12-4	CASSRPTTGDPADTQYF
TRBJ2-7	TRBV29-1	CSVDEGPYEQYF